The clone carrying this T cell receptor beta chain was detected a few times. Its specificity is not known. Production of TCR cDNA was by 5'RACE template switching, which also added a universal primer site and UMIs. MiXCR was run by TCRdb on the 5' RACE reads, yielding one entry per CDR3 protein. The table lists about 630,000 distinct CDR3 sequences, 9% to 15% of them singletons. This specimen comes from a study of T cells after yellow fever vaccination. The overall study: Preparing low-cell-number fractions relied on SMART-Seq v4 Ultra Low Input.

From germline, CDR1 is MNHEY and CDR2 SVGAGI. The CDR3 spans 12 residues. The germline V and J ends were trimmed by 0 bases and 8 bases, with 7 bases remaining between them. The study's findings and limits: Only a minor proportion of clonotypes was detected across both CD4 and CD8 compartments. Booster sampling recovered most clones from primary vaccination (approximately 96% CD4, over 75% CD8).

This chain connects TRBV6-5 to TRBJ1-2; possibly TRBD1 for D (5 bases). The specimen was PBMCs, collected on the day of the yellow fever booster vaccination. The clonotype originates from a man aged 30 to 39 who received the YFV17D yellow fever vaccine. The CDR3 DNA follows: TGTGCCAGCAGTTACTCCGGGGGGGGCTACACCTTC. Translated: CASSYSGGGYTF.